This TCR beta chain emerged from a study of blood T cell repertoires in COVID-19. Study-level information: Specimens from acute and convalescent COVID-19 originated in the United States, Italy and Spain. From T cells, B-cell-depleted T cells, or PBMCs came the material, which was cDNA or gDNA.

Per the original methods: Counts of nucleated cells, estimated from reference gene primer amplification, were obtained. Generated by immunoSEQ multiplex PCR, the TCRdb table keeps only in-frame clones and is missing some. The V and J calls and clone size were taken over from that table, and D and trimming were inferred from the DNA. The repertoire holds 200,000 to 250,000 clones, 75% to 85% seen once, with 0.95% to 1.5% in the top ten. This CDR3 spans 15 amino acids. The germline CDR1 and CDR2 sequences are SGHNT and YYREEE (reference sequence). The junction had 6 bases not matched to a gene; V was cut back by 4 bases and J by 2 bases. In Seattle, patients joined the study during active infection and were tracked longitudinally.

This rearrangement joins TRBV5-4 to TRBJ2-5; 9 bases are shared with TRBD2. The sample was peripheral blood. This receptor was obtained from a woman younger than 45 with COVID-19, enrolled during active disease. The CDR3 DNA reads TGTGCCAGCAGCCGCCTAGCGGGGAATCAAGAGACCCAGTACTTC. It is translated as CASSRLAGNQETQYF.